The present T cell receptor beta chain was sequenced within a study of OX40 agonist ivuxolimab in advanced cancers. The wider study: Participants could have had prior anti-PD-1, anti-PD-L1 or anti-CTLA-4 therapy, and around 40% had some.

No patient had autoimmune disease or received systemic immunosuppression. Findings and caveats of the study: The study found that CD8+ T cells averaged more expanded clones than CD4+.

Germline-derived CDR1 and CDR2 are MNHNY and SVGAGI (reference sequence). Trimming left V 5 bases short and J 5 bases short, with 6 bases between. The CDR3 loop spans 11 amino acids. Remarks on this clone: The antigen is unknown.

Here immunoSEQ multiplex PCR was the method, and the copy in TCRdb shows in-frame clones only, minus some. The sample holds around 90,000 clones, 90% to 95% seen once. This sequence originates from an adult with an advanced solid tumor such as melanoma, head and neck, liver or kidney cancer. Sequenced here: CD4+ or CD8+ T cells sorted from blood, sampled in a trial of the OX40 agonist ivuxolimab. The chain carries TRBV6-6 and TRBJ1-2, with D unclear. The CDR3 sequence is CASSQEYGYTF. The DNA of the CDR3 is TGTGCCAGCAGTCAAGAATATGGCTACACCTTC.